What follows are 28 T cell receptor beta chains derived from one specimen sequenced in a study of CD8+ T cells in alopecia areata (dated by TCRdb to the late 2010s). The treatment or condition label corresponds to: oral pan-JAK inhibitor, 5-10 mg twice daily. Preparation of the library involved the immunoSEQ multiplex PCR assay. RNA was extracted from all samples and reverse transcribed into cDNA as template for TCR sequencing. TCRdb re-hosts the immuneACCESS table, in-frame sequences only. Its copies lack some clones; in the studies checked, an unresolved V gene accounts for under half of them, and the cause for the rest is not known. In all, the sample holds around 300,000 clones, and about 60% of those were seen once. Of the sample, around 0.92% is held by the ten largest clones. This specimen was CD4+ T cells sorted from blood, taken at roughly week 52, from a patient treated with tofacitinib. All receptors derive from a human donor with alopecia areata.

The rearrangement joins TRBV19 to TRBJ1-5; 7 nucleotides match TRBD1. The CDR3 has 16 amino acids. The germline V gene encodes CDR1 LNHDA and CDR2 SQIVND (reference sequence). The V gene end was trimmed by 3 bases and the J gene end by 7 bases; junction bases not matched to a gene: 12. CDR3 loop: CASSMGDRAWGQPQHF. The CDR3 region has the DNA TGTGCCAGTAGTATGGGGGACAGAGCATGGGGGCAGCCCCAGCATTTT.

Concerning this clone itself: Other nucleotide sequences in the sample specify the same CDR3. The chain has TRBV4-2 and TRBJ2-2; no reliable D call. This CDR3 is built from 12 residues. Germline lookup yields CDR1 LGHNA and CDR2 YNFKEQ. Trimming removed 1 base at V and 6 bases at J, with 3 bases between. The chain's CDR3 is CASSQGPGELFF. DNA for the CDR3: TGTGCCAGCAGCCAAGGGCCCGGGGAGCTGTTTTTT.

This chain uses TRBV30 with TRBJ1-2, with no clear D. The V end lost 5 bases, the J end lost 2 bases, and 12 bases lay between the germline ends. Germline CDR1 GTSNPN, CDR2 SVGIG (reference sequence). This CDR3 is 13 amino acids long. This CDR3 is CAWRVQGNYGYTF. The CDR3 DNA is TGTGCCTGGCGAGTGCAAGGGAACTATGGCTACACCTTC.

This rearrangement joins TRBV29-1 to TRBJ2-5, with 9 bases aligning to TRBD1. V was pared by 7 bases and J by 5 bases, with 11 bases of the junction left unmatched. CDR3 length: 14 amino acids. CDR1 and CDR2 (germline): SQVTM, ANQGSEA. Here the CDR3 reads CSAGPGTGMETQYF. The CDR3 bases are TGCAGCGCCGGTCCCGGGACAGGGATGGAGACCCAGTACTTC.

A single count supports this clone. The gene calls are TRBV29-1 and TRBJ1-1; D is uncertain. Germline loops: CDR1 SQVTM, CDR2 ANQGSEA. The CDR3 sequence is 11 residues long. V lost 2 bases and J 10 bases, leaving 11 bases between the germline ends. The chain's CDR3 is CSVELGKGAFF. The DNA for the CDR3 is TGCAGCGTTGAATTGGGGAAGGGAGCTTTCTTT.

The table lists this clone with a few counts. The chain employs TRBV6-6 and TRBJ2-1; 8 nucleotides line up with TRBD2. This CDR3 has 15 residues. With V trimmed by 4 bases and J by 2 bases, 4 bases remained unmatched. The germline V gene has CDR1 MNHNY and CDR2 SVGAGI (reference sequence). The CDR3 coding sequence is TGTGCCAGCAGTTTCAGCGGGGGAGCCTACAATGAGCAGTTCTTC. This gives the protein CASSFSGGAYNEQFF.

This clone appeared a few times. The J gene is TRBJ1-4, the V gene TRBV4-2; the D gene is possibly TRBD1 (6 bases). CDR1 is LGHNA, CDR2 YNFKEQ, per germline. The CDR3 length is 15 residues. V lost 0 bases, J lost 6 bases, and 11 bases lay in between. The chain's CDR3 is CASSQEGAIDEKLFF. CDR3 bases: TGTGCCAGCAGCCAAGAGGGGGCAATAGATGAAAAACTGTTTTTT.

V is TRBV5-4 and J is TRBJ2-2; D not resolved. The CDR3 has 14 amino acids. V lost 0 bases, J lost 4 bases, and 7 bases lay in between. Germline lookup yields CDR1 SGHNT and CDR2 YYREEE (reference sequence). The CDR3 loop reads CASSLEGITGELFF. The CDR3, as DNA: TGTGCCAGCAGCTTGGAAGGAATCACCGGGGAGCTGTTTTTT. The full variable domain, with the rest looked up from reference TRBV5-4 and TRBJ2-2, is ETGVTQSPTHLIKTRGQQVTLRCSSQSGHNTVSWYQQALGQGPQFIFQYYREEENGRGNFPPRFSGLQFPNYSSELNVNALELDDSALYLCASSLEGITGELFFGEGSRLTVL.

This clone came up a few times. The J gene is TRBJ2-5, the V gene TRBV5-1; tentative D call: TRBD2 (6 bases). This CDR3 is built from 16 residues. The V end was cut by 0 bases, the J end by 1 base, with 13 bases between. Looked up from germline, CDR1 is SGHRS and CDR2 is YFSETQ. The DNA for the CDR3 is TGCGCCAGCAGCTTGGGACGGGGGACTTCCCAAGAGACCCAGTACTTC. This encodes CASSLGRGTSQETQYF.

This chain connects TRBV4-1 to TRBJ2-2; D call uncertain. CDR3 length: 14 residues. Germline CDR1 is MGHRA and CDR2 is YSYEKL. The germline V and J ends were trimmed by 3 bases and 6 bases, with 11 bases remaining between them. For the CDR3, the DNA is TGCGCCAGCAGCCACCTGGACGCCTCCGGGGAGCTGTTTTTT. Residues: CASSHLDASGELFF.

This chain links TRBV9 with TRBJ2-2; 7 nucleotides align to TRBD2. Trimming removed 3 bases from V and 4 bases from J; junction bases left unmatched: 6. Germline CDR1 is SGDLS and CDR2 is YYNGEE. CDR3 length equals 15 residues. CDR3 sequence (DNA): TGTGCCAGCAGCGCGGAGGGACTACTCACCGGGGAGCTGTTTTTT. Translating it yields CASSAEGLLTGELFF.

CDR3 residues: CSVDFRGSSEAFF. The CDR3 nucleotides read TGCAGCGTTGACTTTAGGGGTAGTAGTGAAGCTTTCTTT. The gene calls are TRBV29-1 and TRBJ1-1, with D perhaps TRBD1 (5 bases). V lost 3 bases to trimming and J lost 7 bases, with 15 bases between them. CDR3 length: 13 amino acids. Germline assignment: CDR1 SQVTM and CDR2 ANQGSEA. The full variable domain, in which reference TRBV29-1 and TRBJ1-1 provide the parts outside the CDR3, is SAVISQKPSRDICQRGTSLTIQCQVDSQVTMMFWYRQQPGQSLTLIATANQGSEATYESGFVIDKFPISRPNLTFSTLTVSNMSPEDSSIYLCSVDFRGSSEAFFGQGTRLTVV.

The table lists this clone with a few counts. The DNA for the CDR3 is TGTGCCAGCAGCTCTACAGGGGGTGGCTATGGCTACACCTTC. This codes for CASSSTGGGYGYTF. V gene TRBV5-4 combines with J gene TRBJ1-2; TRBD1 aligns across 8 bases. Per germline, CDR1 SGHNT and CDR2 YYREEE (reference sequence). With 3 bases clipped from V and 4 bases from J, the junction kept 5 bases outside the gene matches. CDR3 length: 14 amino acids.

The chain joins TRBV5-4 to TRBJ2-5; D is possibly TRBD1 (6 bases). This CDR3 has 16 amino acids. Germline V gene lookup returns CDR1 SGHNT and CDR2 YYREEE (reference sequence). Between the trimmed V and J ends, which lost 4 bases and 5 bases, there was a span of 21 bases. CDR3 region: CASSPGGAVRGETQYF. The CDR3, as DNA: TGTGCCAGCAGCCCGGGTGGGGCCGTGAGGGGGGAGACCCAGTACTTC.

The chain links TRBV9 to TRBJ2-4, with a tentative D call TRBD2 (5 bases). Trimming pared 2 bases from V and 8 bases from J, leaving 11 bases between. The CDR3 is 13 amino acids. The germline CDR1 and CDR2 sequences are SGDLS and YYNGEE. The CDR3 sequence is CASSVASEDIQYF. CDR3 nucleotide sequence: TGTGCCAGCAGCGTGGCCTCGGAGGACATTCAGTACTTC.

V and J are TRBV4-3 and TRBJ2-7; TRBD1 agrees at 10 bases. CDR1 and CDR2 from the germline V gene are LGHNA and YSLEER. The CDR3 loop spans 15 amino acids. After removal of 2 bases from V and 2 bases from J, the junction contained 3 bases not matched to a gene. CDR3 nucleotides: TGCGCCAGCAGCCAACAGACAGGGGGCCCCTACGAGCAGTACTTC. Translating gives CASSQQTGGPYEQYF.

The chain couples TRBV10-2 to TRBJ2-5; D uncertain. The germline gives CDR1 WSHSY, CDR2 SAAADI. CDR3 length equals 14 residues. Deletions cut 2 bases from V and 0 bases from J, with 7 bases between. CDR3 protein: CASSENSYQETQYF. In nucleotides, the CDR3 is TGCGCCAGCAGTGAGAACTCCTACCAAGAGACCCAGTACTTC.

This clone was recorded a few times. This chain connects TRBV5-4 to TRBJ2-5; D may be TRBD1 or TRBD2 (5 bases each). V gave up 3 bases and J gave up 5 bases, with 14 bases separating them. The CDR3 totals 14 residues. CDR1 and CDR2 from the germline V gene are SGHNT and YYREEE (reference sequence). The chain's CDR3 is CASSWERGGETQYF. The CDR3 nucleotides are TGTGCCAGCAGCTGGGAGAGGGGCGGCGAGACCCAGTACTTC.

This clone turned up a few times. This sequence joins TRBV7-9 and TRBJ2-1; the D gene is possibly TRBD1 (5 bases). The CDR3 totals 15 residues. From germline, CDR1 is SEHNR and CDR2 FQNEAQ (reference sequence). V was clipped by 8 bases and J by 6 bases, with 20 bases between them. CDR3 DNA sequence: TGTGCCAGCTGCCTAGGGGCCGCCGTCCCCAATGAGCAGTTCTTC. Translating it yields CASCLGAAVPNEQFF.

The rearrangement uses TRBV30 and TRBJ2-7, with D unclear. The CDR3 sequence is 11 residues long. Germline-derived CDR1 and CDR2 are GTSNPN and SVGIG (reference sequence). The germline V and J ends were trimmed by 0 bases and 6 bases, with 6 bases remaining between them. The CDR3 sequence is CAWSVLIEQYF. DNA for the CDR3: TGTGCCTGGAGTGTACTAATCGAGCAGTACTTC.

This clone was observed a few times. The V call is TRBV11-2, the J call TRBJ2-7, with D hard to call. Per germline, CDR1 SGHAT and CDR2 FQNNGV. This CDR3 has 14 residues. The V and J ends lost 1 base and 4 bases respectively, with 11 bases between them. CDR3 residues: CASSLGGAPYEQYF. The CDR3 nucleotides read TGTGCCAGCAGCTTAGGCGGCGCGCCATACGAGCAGTACTTC.

V gene TRBV13 combines with J gene TRBJ2-3; 7 nucleotides line up with TRBD1. This CDR3 is 15 amino acids long. After removal of 5 bases from V and 5 bases from J, the junction contained 10 bases not matched to a gene. Germline V gene data show CDR1 as PRHDT and CDR2 as FYEKMQ (reference sequence). The CDR3 loop reads CASSRGQQRVDTQYF. The CDR3 DNA reads TGTGCCAGCAGCCGGGGACAGCAGAGAGTAGATACGCAGTATTTT.

The rearrangement uses TRBV2 and TRBJ1-1, with D unresolved. CDR3 length: 14 amino acids. CDR1 is SNHLY and CDR2 is FYNNEI in the germline V gene. The V end lost 5 bases, the J end lost 7 bases, and 17 bases lay between the germline ends. The CDR3 region is CASSSNTAGGEAFF. CDR3 nucleotide sequence: TGTGCCAGCAGTTCGAACACCGCCGGCGGTGAAGCTTTCTTT.

For this clone: The identical CDR3 is also encoded by other nucleotide sequences in the sample. The rearrangement uses TRBV29-1 and TRBJ1-4; tentatively, D is TRBD1 (5 bases). This CDR3 spans 14 amino acids. The ends were cut back, 0 bases at V and 5 bases at J, with 10 bases in the middle. Germline CDR1 is SQVTM and CDR2 is ANQGSEA. CDR3 loop: CSVEDTGTNEKLFF. The CDR3 nucleotides are TGCAGCGTTGAAGACACCGGGACCAATGAAAAACTGTTTTTT.

The chain joins TRBV25-1 to TRBJ1-1; D not resolved. The V end was cut by 8 bases, the J end by 5 bases, with 9 bases between. CDR1 is MGHDK, CDR2 SYGVNS, per germline. CDR3 size: 11 residues. For the CDR3, the DNA is TGTGCCAGCGTGGGGTTAACTGAAGCTTTCTTT. It encodes CASVGLTEAFF.

This clone came up many times. V usage is TRBV5-1 and J usage is TRBJ2-1; a possible D gene is TRBD1 (6 bases). The germline V gene has CDR1 SGHRS and CDR2 YFSETQ. The V gene lost 4 bases and the J gene lost 8 bases, with 13 bases spanning the gap. The length of the CDR3 is 13 residues. The CDR3 protein is CASSQQGSDEQFF. In DNA, the CDR3 is TGCGCCAGCAGCCAACAGGGTTCGGATGAGCAGTTCTTC.

V usage is TRBV6-5 and J usage is TRBJ1-1; 7 bases are a match to TRBD1. With V trimmed by 6 bases and J by 1 base, 8 bases remained unmatched. The CDR3 totals 15 residues. Germline CDR1 is MNHEY and CDR2 is SVGAGI. The DNA for the CDR3 is TGTGCCAGCAGACTCGACAGGGCGCCGAACACTGAAGCTTTCTTT. It specifies CASRLDRAPNTEAFF.

About this clone: Within the sample, other DNA sequences also encode this same CDR3. The chain couples TRBV6-5 to TRBJ1-6; possible D gene TRBD1, 5 bases. Germline V gene sequence: CDR1 MNHEY, CDR2 SVGAGI. V lost 2 bases and J 6 bases, leaving 8 bases between the germline ends. CDR3 length: 14 residues. This chain's CDR3 is CASSYGGSNSPLHF. For the CDR3, the DNA is TGTGCCAGCAGTTACGGGGGTTCTAATTCACCCCTCCACTTT.